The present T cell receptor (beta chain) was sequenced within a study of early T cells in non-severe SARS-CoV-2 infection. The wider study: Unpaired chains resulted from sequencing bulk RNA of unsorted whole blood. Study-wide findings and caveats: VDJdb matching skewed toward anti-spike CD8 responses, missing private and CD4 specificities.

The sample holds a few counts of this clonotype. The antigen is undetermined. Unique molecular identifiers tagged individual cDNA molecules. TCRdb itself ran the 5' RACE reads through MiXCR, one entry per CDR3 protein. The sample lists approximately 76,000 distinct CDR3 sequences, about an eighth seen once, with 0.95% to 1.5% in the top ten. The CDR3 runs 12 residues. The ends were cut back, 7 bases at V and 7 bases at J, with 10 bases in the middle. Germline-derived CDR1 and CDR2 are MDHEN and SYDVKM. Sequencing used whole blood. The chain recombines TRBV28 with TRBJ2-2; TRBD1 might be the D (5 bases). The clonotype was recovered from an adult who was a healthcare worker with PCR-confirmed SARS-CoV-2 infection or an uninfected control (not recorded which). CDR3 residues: CASTPGYGELFF. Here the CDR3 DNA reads TGTGCCAGCACCCCAGGGTACGGGGAGCTGTTTTTT.